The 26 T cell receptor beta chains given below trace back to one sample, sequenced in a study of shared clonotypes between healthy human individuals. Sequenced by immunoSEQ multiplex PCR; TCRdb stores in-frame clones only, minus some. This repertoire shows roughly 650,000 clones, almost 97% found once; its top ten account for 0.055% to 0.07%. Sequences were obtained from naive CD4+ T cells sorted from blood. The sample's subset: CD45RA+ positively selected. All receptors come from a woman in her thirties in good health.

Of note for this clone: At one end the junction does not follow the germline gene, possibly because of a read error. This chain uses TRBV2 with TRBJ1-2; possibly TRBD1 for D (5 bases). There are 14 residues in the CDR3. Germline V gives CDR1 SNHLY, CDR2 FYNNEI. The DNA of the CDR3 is TGTGCCAGCACTGAAGGGGCAGCTAACTATGGCTACACCTTC. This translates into CASTEGAANYGYTF.

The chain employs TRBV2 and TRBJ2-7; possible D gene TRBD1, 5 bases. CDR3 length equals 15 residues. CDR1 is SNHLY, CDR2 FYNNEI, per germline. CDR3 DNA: TGTGCAGTCTCCGGAAAGGGGCCTTTTTCCTACGAGCAGTACTTC. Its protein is CAVSGKGPFSYEQYF.

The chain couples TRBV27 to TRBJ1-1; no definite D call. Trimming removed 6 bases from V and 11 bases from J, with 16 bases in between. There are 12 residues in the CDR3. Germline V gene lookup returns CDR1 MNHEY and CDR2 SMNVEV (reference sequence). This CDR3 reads CASRTLAGRAFF. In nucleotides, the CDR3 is TGTGCCAGCAGGACCCTCGCGGGCAGGGCTTTCTTT.

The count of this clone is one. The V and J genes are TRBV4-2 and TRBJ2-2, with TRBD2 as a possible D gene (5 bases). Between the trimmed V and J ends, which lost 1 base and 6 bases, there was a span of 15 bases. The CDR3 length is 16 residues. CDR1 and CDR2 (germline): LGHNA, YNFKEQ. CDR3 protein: CASSQGASGKAGELFF. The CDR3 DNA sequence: TGTGCCAGCAGCCAAGGCGCAAGCGGAAAGGCCGGGGAGCTGTTTTTT.

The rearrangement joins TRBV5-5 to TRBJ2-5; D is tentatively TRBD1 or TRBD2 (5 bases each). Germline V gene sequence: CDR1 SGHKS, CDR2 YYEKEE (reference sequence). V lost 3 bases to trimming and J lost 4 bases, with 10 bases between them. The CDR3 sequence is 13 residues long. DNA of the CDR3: TGTGCCAGCAGCTCGAGTGGGGGAGAGACCCAGTACTTC. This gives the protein CASSSSGGETQYF.

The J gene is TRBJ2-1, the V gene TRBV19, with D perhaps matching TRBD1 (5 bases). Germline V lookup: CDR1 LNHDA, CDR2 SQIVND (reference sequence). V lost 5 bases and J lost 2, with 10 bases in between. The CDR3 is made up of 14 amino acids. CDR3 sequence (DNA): TGTGCCAGTAGTCTACAGGCGCCCTACAATGAGCAGTTCTTC. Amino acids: CASSLQAPYNEQFF.

CDR3 nucleotides: TGTGCCAGCAGTGATCAGGGAGAAACCGGGGAGCTGTTTTTT. Translated: CASSDQGETGELFF. V gene TRBV2 combines with J gene TRBJ2-2, with D perhaps assigned TRBD1 or TRBD2 (5 bases each). V was clipped by 3 bases and J by 5 bases, with 10 bases between them. CDR3 length: 14 amino acids. CDR1 is SNHLY and CDR2 is FYNNEI in the germline V gene.

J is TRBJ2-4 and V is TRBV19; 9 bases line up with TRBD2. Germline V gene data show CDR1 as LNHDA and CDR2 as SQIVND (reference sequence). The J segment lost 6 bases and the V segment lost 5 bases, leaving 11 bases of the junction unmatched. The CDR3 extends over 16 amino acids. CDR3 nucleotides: TGTGCCAGTAGTCCCCGGGATAGCGGGAGTCGAAACATTCAGTACTTC. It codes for CASSPRDSGSRNIQYF.

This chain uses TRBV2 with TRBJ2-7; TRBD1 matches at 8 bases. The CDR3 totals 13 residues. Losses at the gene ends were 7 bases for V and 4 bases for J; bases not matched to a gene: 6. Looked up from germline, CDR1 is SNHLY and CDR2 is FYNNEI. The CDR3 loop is CASTGRGLYEQYF. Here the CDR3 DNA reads TGTGCCAGCACCGGCAGGGGGCTATACGAGCAGTACTTC.

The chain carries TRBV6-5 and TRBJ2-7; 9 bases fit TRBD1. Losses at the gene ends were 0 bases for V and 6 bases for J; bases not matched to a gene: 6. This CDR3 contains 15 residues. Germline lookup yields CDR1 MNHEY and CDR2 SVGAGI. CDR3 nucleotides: TGTGCCAGCAGTTACTCGGGGACAGGGTACATCGAGCAGTACTTC. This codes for CASSYSGTGYIEQYF.

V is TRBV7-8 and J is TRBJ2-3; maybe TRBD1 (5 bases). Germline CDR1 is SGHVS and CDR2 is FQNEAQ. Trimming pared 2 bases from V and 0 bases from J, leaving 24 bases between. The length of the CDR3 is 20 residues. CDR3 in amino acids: CASSLIYRSDREKSTDTQYF. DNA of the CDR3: TGTGCCAGCAGCTTAATCTACCGGAGCGACAGAGAGAAGAGCACAGATACGCAGTATTTT.

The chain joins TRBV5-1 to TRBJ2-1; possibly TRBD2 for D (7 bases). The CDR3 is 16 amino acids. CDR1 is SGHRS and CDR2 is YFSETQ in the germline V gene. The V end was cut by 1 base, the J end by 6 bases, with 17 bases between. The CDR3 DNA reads TGCGCCAGCAGCTTGAGTCGGGGGGCGACAGGCAATGAGCAGTTCTTC. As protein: CASSLSRGATGNEQFF. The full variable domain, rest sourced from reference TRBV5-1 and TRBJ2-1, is KAGVTQTPRYLIKTRGQQVTLSCSPISGHRSVSWYQQTPGQGLQFLFEYFSETQRNKGNFPGRFSGRQFSNSRSEMNVSTLELGDSALYLCASSLSRGATGNEQFFGPGTRLTVL.

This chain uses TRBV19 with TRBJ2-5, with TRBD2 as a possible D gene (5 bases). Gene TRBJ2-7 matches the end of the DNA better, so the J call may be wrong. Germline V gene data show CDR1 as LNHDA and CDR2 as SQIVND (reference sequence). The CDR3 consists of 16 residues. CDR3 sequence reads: CASSPETGKVSYEQYF. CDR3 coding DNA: TGTGCCAGTAGCCCCGAGACGGGGAAGGTCTCCTACGAGCAGTACTTC.

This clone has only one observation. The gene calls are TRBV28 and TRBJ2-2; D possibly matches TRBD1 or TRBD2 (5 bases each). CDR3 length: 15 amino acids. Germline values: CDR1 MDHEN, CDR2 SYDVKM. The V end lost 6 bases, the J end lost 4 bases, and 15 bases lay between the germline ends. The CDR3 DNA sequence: TGTGCCAGCAGGACCGGGACCTTCGTCACCGGGGAGCTGTTTTTT. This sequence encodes CASRTGTFVTGELFF. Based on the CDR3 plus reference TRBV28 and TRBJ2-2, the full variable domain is DVKVTQSSRYLVKRTGEKVFLECVQDMDHENMFWYRQDPGLGLRLIYFSYDVKMKEKGDIPEGYSVSREKKERFSLILESASTNQTSMYLCASRTGTFVTGELFFGEGSRLTVL.

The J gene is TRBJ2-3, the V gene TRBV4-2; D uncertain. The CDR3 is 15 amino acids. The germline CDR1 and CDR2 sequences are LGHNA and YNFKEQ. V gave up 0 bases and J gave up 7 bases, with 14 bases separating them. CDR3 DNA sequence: TGTGCCAGCAGCCAAGATCAAGGCCCGTATTATACGCAGTATTTT. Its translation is CASSQDQGPYYTQYF.

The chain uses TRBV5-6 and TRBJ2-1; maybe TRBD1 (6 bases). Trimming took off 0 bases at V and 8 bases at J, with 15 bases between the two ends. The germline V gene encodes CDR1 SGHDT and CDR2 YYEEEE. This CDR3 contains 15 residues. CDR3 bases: TGTGCCAGCAGCTTGGGGGCAGGGGATAGGGATGAGCAGTTCTTC. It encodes CASSLGAGDRDEQFF.

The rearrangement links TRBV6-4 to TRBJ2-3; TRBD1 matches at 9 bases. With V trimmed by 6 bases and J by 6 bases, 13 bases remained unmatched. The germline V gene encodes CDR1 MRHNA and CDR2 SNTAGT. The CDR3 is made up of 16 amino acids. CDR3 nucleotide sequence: TGTGCCAGCAGCCCCAAACGGACAGGGGATCGTGATACGCAGTATTTT. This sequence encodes CASSPKRTGDRDTQYF.

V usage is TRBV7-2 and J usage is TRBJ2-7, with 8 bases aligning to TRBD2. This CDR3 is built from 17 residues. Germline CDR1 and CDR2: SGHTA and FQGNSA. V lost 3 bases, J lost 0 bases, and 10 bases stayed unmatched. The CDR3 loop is CASSFTGTRALSYEQYF. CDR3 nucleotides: TGTGCCAGCAGCTTTACCGGGACTAGAGCCCTCTCCTACGAGCAGTACTTC.

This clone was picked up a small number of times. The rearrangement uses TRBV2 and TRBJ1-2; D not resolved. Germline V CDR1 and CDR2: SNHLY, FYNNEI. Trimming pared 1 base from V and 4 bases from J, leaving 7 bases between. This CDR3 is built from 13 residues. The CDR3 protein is CASSEDRFYGYTF. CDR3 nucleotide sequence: TGTGCCAGCAGTGAAGACAGATTCTATGGCTACACCTTC.

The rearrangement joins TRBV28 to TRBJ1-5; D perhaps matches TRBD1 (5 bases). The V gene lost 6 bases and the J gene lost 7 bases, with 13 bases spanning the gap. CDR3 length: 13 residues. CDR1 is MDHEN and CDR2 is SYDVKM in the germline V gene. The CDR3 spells CASRSQGGQPQHF. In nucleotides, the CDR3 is TGTGCCAGCAGGTCCCAGGGCGGACAGCCCCAGCATTTT.

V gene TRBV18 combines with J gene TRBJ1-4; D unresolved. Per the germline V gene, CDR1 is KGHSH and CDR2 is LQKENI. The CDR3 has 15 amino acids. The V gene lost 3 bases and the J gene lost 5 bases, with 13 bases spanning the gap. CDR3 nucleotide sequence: TGTGCCAGCTCACCCCCGGCGGTCGTGAATGAAAAACTGTTTTTT. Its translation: CASSPPAVVNEKLFF.

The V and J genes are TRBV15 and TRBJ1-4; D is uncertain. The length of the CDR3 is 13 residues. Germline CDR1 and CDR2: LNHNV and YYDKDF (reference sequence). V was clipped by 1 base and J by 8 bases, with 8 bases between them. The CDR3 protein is CATSRVAWEKLFF. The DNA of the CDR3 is TGTGCCACCAGCAGAGTAGCATGGGAAAAACTGTTTTTT. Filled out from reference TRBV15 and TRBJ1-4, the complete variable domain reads DAMVIQNPRYQVTQFGKPVTLSCSQTLNHNVMYWYQQKSSQAPKLLFHYYDKDFNNEADTPDNFQSRRPNTSFCFLDIRSPGLGDTAMYLCATSRVAWEKLFFGSGTQLSVL.

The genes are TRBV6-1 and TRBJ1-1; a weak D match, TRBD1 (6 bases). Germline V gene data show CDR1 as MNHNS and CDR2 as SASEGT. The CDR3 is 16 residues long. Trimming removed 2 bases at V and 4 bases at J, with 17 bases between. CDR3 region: CASSEPGGRVTTEAFF. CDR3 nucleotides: TGTGCCAGCAGTGAACCGGGGGGGCGGGTTACCACTGAAGCTTTCTTT.

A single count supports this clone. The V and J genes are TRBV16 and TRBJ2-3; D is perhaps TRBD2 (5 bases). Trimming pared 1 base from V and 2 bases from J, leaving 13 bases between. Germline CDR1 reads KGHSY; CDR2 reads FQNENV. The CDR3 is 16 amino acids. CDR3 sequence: CASSQFSGLFTDTQYF. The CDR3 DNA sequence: TGTGCCAGCAGCCAATTCTCCGGACTGTTCACAGATACGCAGTATTTT.

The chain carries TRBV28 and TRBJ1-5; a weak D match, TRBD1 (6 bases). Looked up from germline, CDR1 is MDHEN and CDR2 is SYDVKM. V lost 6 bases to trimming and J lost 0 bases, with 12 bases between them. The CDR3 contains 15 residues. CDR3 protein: CASRAHRDSNQPQHF. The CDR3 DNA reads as TGTGCCAGCAGAGCCCACAGGGATAGCAATCAGCCCCAGCATTTT.

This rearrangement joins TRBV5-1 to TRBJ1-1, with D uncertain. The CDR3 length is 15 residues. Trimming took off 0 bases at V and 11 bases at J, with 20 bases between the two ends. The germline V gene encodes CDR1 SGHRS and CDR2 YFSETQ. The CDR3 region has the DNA TGCGCCAGCAGCTTGGGGGCCGGGGATTCTTCGACGGCTTTCTTT. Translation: CASSLGAGDSSTAFF.